Listed below are T cell receptor beta chains from one sample, sequenced in a study of blood T cells in healthy people across ages. TCRdb fed the 5' RACE reads into MiXCR, producing one record per CDR3 protein. The sample carries some 1.5 million distinct CDR3 sequences, roughly two fifths recorded once. Sequencing used blood. The receptors shown here come from a woman aged 18-29 years in good health. The CDR3 runs from the conserved cysteine through the conserved F or W. A D gene is named only where the DNA matches it firmly. Not all rows give a size; the values are once, few, many and, for expanded clones, a class.

CDR3: CASHPVPGNPPYEQFF; DNA: TGTGCCAGCCACCCTGTCCCGGGGAACCCACCATATGAGCAGTTCTTC; size: .; V: TRBV7-2; D: .; J: TRBJ2-1
CDR3: CASSQEGDRRPGNTIYF; DNA: TGCGCCAGCAGCCAAGAGGGCGACAGGAGACCTGGAAACACCATATATTTT; size: .; V: TRBV4-3; D: .; J: TRBJ1-3
CDR3: CSVVDSKNTEAFF; DNA: TGCAGCGTCGTGGACAGCAAGAACACTGAAGCTTTCTTT; size: .; V: TRBV29-1; D: .; J: TRBJ1-1
CDR3: CASSRLAGGFRTDTQYF; DNA: TGTGCCAGCAGCCGGCTAGCGGGGGGGTTTCGCACAGATACGCAGTATTTT; size: .; V: TRBV3-1; D: TRBD2; J: TRBJ2-3
CDR3: CASSFGTGYEQYF; DNA: TGTGCCAGCAGTTTTGGGACAGGTTACGAGCAGTACTTC; size: many; V: TRBV27; D: TRBD1; J: TRBJ2-7
CDR3: CASSPTGRDGGYTF; DNA: TGTGCCAGCTCACCGACAGGGAGAGACGGAGGCTACACCTTC; size: .; V: TRBV18; D: TRBD1; J: TRBJ1-2
CDR3: CASSNTAAGGAYEQYF; DNA: TGTGCCAGCAGCAATACCGCAGCAGGGGGGGCCTACGAGCAGTACTTC; size: .; V: TRBV27; D: .; J: TRBJ2-7
CDR3: CASSFSSGGGNEQFF; DNA: TGTGCCAGCAGTTTCTCGAGCGGGGGAGGGAATGAGCAGTTCTTC; size: many; V: TRBV12-3/TRBV12-4; D: TRBD2; J: TRBJ2-1
CDR3: CASSLHSGSSDTQYF; DNA: TGTGCCAGCAGCCTCCATAGCGGGAGTTCAGATACGCAGTATTTT; size: .; V: TRBV7-9; D: TRBD2; J: TRBJ2-3
CDR3: CAGSTGQGPVGGYTF; DNA: TGCGCCGGCAGCACCGGACAGGGTCCAGTTGGTGGCTACACCTTC; size: .; V: TRBV5-1; D: TRBD1; J: TRBJ1-2
CDR3: CASARGRSYNSPLHF; DNA: TGTGCCAGCGCCAGGGGGCGGTCCTATAATTCACCCCTCCACTTT; size: .; V: TRBV6-6; D: TRBD1; J: TRBJ1-6
CDR3: CACRTSGREPYEQFF; DNA: TGTGCCTGCAGGACTAGCGGGAGGGAGCCCTATGAGCAGTTCTTC; size: .; V: TRBV6-1; D: TRBD2; J: TRBJ2-1
CDR3: CASSFGTGAFF; DNA: .; size: .; V: TRBV7-9; D: .; J: TRBJ2-1
CDR3: CSVKRGAGRTDGYTF; DNA: TGCAGCGTTAAAAGAGGGGCAGGCAGAACGGATGGCTACACCTTC; size: .; V: TRBV29-1; D: .; J: TRBJ1-2
CDR3: CASSFRGPGAFF; DNA: TGTGCCAGCAGTTTTCGAGGGCCAGGGGCTTTCTTT; size: few; V: TRBV12-3/TRBV12-4; D: .; J: TRBJ1-1
CDR3: CSARVAGTWGVDEQFF; DNA: TGCAGTGCTAGAGTCGCGGGGACCTGGGGGGTGGATGAGCAGTTCTTC; size: few; V: TRBV20-1; D: .; J: TRBJ2-1
CDR3: CSVGEGGQPQHF; DNA: TGCAGCGTGGGGGAGGGGGGACAGCCCCAGCATTTT; size: .; V: TRBV29-1; D: .; J: TRBJ1-5
CDR3: CASSHDTALAGNEQFF; DNA: TGCGCCAGCAGCCATGATACGGCTCTAGCGGGAAATGAGCAGTTCTTC; size: .; V: TRBV4-3; D: TRBD2; J: TRBJ2-1
CDR3: CASSALLGGSTDTQYF; DNA: TGTGCCAGCAGTGCCCTACTGGGCGGCAGCACAGATACGCAGTATTTT; size: .; V: TRBV27; D: .; J: TRBJ2-3
CDR3: CASSDRAGWDEQFF; DNA: TGTGCCAGCAGTGATAGGGCCGGATGGGATGAGCAGTTCTTC; size: .; V: TRBV4-2; D: .; J: TRBJ2-1
CDR3: CASSLSGQGVNYGYTF; DNA: TGTGCCAGCAGTTTATCGGGACAGGGCGTTAACTATGGCTACACCTTC; size: few; V: TRBV12-3/TRBV12-4; D: TRBD1; J: TRBJ1-2
CDR3: CASSRDVSSYEQYF; DNA: TGTGCCAGCAGCCGGGACGTCAGCTCCTACGAGCAGTACTTC; size: .; V: TRBV7-9; D: .; J: TRBJ2-7
CDR3: CASSEVGVGGYGYTF; DNA: TGTGCCAGCAGTGAGGTCGGCGTCGGTGGCTATGGCTACACCTTC; size: .; V: TRBV6-1; D: .; J: TRBJ1-2
CDR3: CASSIGSGAPYEQYF; DNA: TGTGCCAGTAGTATCGGCAGCGGGGCGCCCTACGAGCAGTACTTC; size: few; V: TRBV19; D: TRBD2; J: TRBJ2-7
CDR3: CASSQEQGTSGRNEQFF; DNA: TGTGCCAGCAGCCAAGAGCAAGGGACTAGCGGGAGGAATGAGCAGTTCTTC; size: .; V: TRBV4-2; D: TRBD2; J: TRBJ2-1
CDR3: CAWSGTLRRPQHF; DNA: TGTGCCTGGAGTGGGACTTTGCGTAGGCCCCAGCATTTT; size: few; V: TRBV30; D: .; J: TRBJ1-5
CDR3: CASSVGFAGGRQFF; DNA: TGTGCCAGCAGCGTAGGTTTTGCGGGGGGGAGGCAGTTCTTC; size: .; V: TRBV9; D: TRBD2; J: TRBJ2-1
CDR3: CASSQKDGVQYGYTF; DNA: TGTGCCAGCAGCCAAAAAGACGGGGTCCAGTATGGCTACACCTTC; size: few; V: TRBV14; D: .; J: TRBJ1-2
CDR3: CASSPQLGEQFF; DNA: TGTGCCAGCAGTCCGCAGTTGGGTGAGCAGTTCTTC; size: .; V: TRBV6-6; D: .; J: TRBJ2-1
CDR3: CSARELAGHTDTQYF; DNA: TGCAGTGCTAGAGAGCTAGCGGGACACACAGATACGCAGTATTTT; size: .; V: TRBV20-1; D: TRBD2; J: TRBJ2-3
CDR3: CASSYFGDPYEQYF; DNA: TGTGCCAGCAGTTACTTCGGGGATCCCTACGAGCAGTACTTC; size: .; V: TRBV6-2/TRBV6-3; D: .; J: TRBJ2-7
CDR3: CASNQRGGRDEQFF; DNA: TGTGCCAGCAACCAGCGGGGGGGCAGAGATGAGCAGTTCTTC; size: .; V: TRBV13; D: TRBD2; J: TRBJ2-1
CDR3: CASSLGTSQLYNEQYF; DNA: TGCGCCAGCAGCCTTGGGACTAGCCAACTCTACAATGAGCAGTACTTC; size: few; V: TRBV5-1; D: TRBD2; J: TRBJ2-5
CDR3: CASMGSTGNSYYEQYF; DNA: TGTGCCAGCATGGGGTCGACCGGAAATTCTTACTACGAGCAGTACTTC; size: .; V: TRBV6-2/TRBV6-3; D: .; J: TRBJ2-7
CDR3: CSVAGVGLGEQYF; DNA: TGCAGCGTTGCAGGGGTTGGTCTAGGGGAGCAGTACTTC; size: .; V: TRBV29-1; D: .; J: TRBJ2-5
CDR3: CASSGGTSGGNEQFF; DNA: TGTGCCAGCAGTGGGGGGACATCGGGGGGCAATGAGCAGTTCTTC; size: .; V: TRBV25-1; D: .; J: TRBJ2-1
CDR3: CASSERPGTQYGYTF; DNA: TGTGCCAGCAGTGAGAGACCCGGGACACAGTATGGCTACACCTTC; size: few; V: TRBV6-1; D: .; J: TRBJ1-2